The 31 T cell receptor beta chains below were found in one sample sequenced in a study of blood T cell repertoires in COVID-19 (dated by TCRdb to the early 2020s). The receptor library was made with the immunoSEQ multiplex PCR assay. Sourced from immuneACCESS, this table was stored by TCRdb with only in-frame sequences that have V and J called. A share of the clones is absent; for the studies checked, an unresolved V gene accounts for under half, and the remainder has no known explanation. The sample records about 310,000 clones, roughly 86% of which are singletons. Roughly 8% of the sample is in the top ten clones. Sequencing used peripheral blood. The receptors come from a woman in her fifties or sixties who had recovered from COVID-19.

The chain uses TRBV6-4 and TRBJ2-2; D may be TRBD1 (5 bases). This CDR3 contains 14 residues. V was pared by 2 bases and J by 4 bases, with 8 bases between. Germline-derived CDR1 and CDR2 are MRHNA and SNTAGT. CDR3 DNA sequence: TGTGCCAGCAGTGACGGACATTTCACCGGGGAGCTGTTTTTT. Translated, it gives CASSDGHFTGELFF.

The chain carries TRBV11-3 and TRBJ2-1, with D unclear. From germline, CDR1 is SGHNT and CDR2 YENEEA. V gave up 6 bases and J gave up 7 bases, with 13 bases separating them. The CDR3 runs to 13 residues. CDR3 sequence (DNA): TGTGCCAGCAGTCCCGGGTTCTATAATGAGCAGTTCTTC. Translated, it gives CASSPGFYNEQFF. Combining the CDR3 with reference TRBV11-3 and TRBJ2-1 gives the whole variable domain EAGVVQSPRYKIIEKKQPVAFWCNPISGHNTLYWYLQNLGQGPELLIRYENEEAVDDSQLPKDRFSAERLKGVDSTLKIQPAELGDSAVYLCASSPGFYNEQFFGPGTRLTVL.

CDR3 region: CASSLESIKRTGELFF. As DNA, the CDR3 is TGTGCCAGCAGCTTAGAAAGTATAAAGAGGACCGGGGAGCTGTTTTTT. The chain has TRBV7-9 and TRBJ2-2; D gene unclear. In germline, CDR1 is SEHNR, CDR2 FQNEAQ (reference sequence). This CDR3 is built from 16 residues. V was trimmed by 1 base and J by 5 bases, leaving 14 bases between them.

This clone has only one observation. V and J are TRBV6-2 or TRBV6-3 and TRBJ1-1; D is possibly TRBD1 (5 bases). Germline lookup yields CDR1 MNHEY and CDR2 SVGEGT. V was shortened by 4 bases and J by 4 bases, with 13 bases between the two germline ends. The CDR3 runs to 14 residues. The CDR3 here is CASSLYVGGTEAFF. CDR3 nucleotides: TGTGCCAGCAGTTTGTACGTCGGGGGCACTGAAGCTTTCTTT.

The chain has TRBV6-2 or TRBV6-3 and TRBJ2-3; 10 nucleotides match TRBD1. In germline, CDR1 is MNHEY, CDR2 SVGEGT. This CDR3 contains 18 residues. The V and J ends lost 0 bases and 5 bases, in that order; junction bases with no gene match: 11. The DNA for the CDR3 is TGTGCCAGCAGTTACTCGACGGGACAGGGGTCTTTCATAGATACGCAGTATTTT. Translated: CASSYSTGQGSFIDTQYF.

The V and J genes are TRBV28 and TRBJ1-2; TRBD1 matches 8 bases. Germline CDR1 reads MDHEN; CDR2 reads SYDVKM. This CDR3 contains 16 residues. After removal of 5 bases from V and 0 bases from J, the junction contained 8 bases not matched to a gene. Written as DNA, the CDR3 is TGTGCCAGCAGTGTTTTTACAGGGGGAGCTAACTATGGCTACACCTTC. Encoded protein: CASSVFTGGANYGYTF.

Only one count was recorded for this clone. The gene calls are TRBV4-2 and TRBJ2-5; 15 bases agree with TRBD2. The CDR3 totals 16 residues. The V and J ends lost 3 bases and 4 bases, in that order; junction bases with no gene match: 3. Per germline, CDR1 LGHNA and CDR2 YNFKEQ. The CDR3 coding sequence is TGTGCCAGCAGCCAGAGGGGACTAGCGGGAGGAGAGACCCAGTACTTC. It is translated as CASSQRGLAGGETQYF.

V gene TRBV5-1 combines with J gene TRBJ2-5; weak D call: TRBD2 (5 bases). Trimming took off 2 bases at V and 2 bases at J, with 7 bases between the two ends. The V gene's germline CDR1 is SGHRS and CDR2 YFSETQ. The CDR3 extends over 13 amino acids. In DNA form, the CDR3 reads TGCGCCAGCAGCTTCAGCGGACAAGAGACCCAGTACTTC. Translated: CASSFSGQETQYF.

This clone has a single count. The CDR3 DNA reads TGTGCCAGCAGCGTAGAGGGGGGGCGCGGTGAAGCTTTCTTT. This translates into CASSVEGGRGEAFF. V is TRBV9 and J is TRBJ1-1; D perhaps matches TRBD1 (6 bases). CDR3 size: 14 residues. Trimming removed 0 bases from V and 7 bases from J, with 13 bases in between. The germline gives CDR1 SGDLS, CDR2 YYNGEE. Based on the CDR3 plus reference TRBV9 and TRBJ1-1, the full variable domain is DSGVTQTPKHLITATGQRVTLRCSPRSGDLSVYWYQQSLDQGLQFLIQYYNGEERAKGNILERFSAQQFPDLHSELNLSSLELGDSALYFCASSVEGGRGEAFFGQGTRLTVV.

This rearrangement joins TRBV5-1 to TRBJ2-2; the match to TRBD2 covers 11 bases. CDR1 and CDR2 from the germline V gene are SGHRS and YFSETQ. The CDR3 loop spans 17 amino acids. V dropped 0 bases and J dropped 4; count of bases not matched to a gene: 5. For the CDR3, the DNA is TGCGCCAGCAGCTTGGATAGCGGGAGGGCCTTCACCGGGGAGCTGTTTTTT. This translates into CASSLDSGRAFTGELFF.

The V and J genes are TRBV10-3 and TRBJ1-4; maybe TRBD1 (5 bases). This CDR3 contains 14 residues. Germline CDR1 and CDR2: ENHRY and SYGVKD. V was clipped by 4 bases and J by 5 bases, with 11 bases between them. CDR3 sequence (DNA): TGTGCCATCAGTGGGCAGGGCCAAAATGAAAAACTGTTTTTT. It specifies CAISGQGQNEKLFF.

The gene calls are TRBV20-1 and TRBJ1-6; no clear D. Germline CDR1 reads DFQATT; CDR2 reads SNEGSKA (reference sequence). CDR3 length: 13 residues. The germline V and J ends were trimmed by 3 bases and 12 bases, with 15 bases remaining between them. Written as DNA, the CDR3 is TGCAGTGCTAGTTCTGAGTATGGGAGACCCCTCCACTTT. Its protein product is CSASSEYGRPLHF.

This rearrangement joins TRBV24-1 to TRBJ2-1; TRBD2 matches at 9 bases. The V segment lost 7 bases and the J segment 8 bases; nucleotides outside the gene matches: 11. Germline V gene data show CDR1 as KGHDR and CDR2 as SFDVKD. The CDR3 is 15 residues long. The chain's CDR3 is CATSPGLAYSDEQFF. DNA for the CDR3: TGTGCCACCAGCCCGGGACTAGCTTATAGTGATGAGCAGTTCTTC.

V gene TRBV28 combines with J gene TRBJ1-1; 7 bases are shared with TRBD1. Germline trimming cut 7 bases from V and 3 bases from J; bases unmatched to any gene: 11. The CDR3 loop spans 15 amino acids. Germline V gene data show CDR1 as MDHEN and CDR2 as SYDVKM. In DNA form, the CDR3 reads TGTGCCAGCAACTACAGGGGCTGGAGGGACACTGAAGCTTTCTTT. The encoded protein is CASNYRGWRDTEAFF.

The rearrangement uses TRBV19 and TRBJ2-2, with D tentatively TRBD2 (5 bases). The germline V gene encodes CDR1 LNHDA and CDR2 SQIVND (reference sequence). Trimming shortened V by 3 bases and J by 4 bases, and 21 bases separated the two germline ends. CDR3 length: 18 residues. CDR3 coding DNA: TGTGCCAGTAGTATTTCCTCGCGGGCCGGGCCGGGCACCGGGGAGCTGTTTTTT. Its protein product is CASSISSRAGPGTGELFF.

Written as DNA, the CDR3 is TGCAGTGGTGTCAGCCAAGAGACCCAGTACTTC. Translated, it gives CSGVSQETQYF. The chain employs TRBV20-1 and TRBJ2-5, with D uncertain. This CDR3 comprises 11 residues. CDR1 DFQATT and CDR2 SNEGSKA come from the germline V gene (reference sequence). The V end was cut by 7 bases, the J end by 1 base, with 7 bases between.

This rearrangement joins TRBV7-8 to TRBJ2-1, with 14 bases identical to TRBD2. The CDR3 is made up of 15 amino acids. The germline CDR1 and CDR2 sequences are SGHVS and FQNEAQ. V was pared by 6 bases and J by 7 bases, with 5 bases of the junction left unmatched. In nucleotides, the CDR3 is TGTGCCAGCAGGGGGACTAGCGGGAGTTGGAATGAGCAGTTCTTC. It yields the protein CASRGTSGSWNEQFF.

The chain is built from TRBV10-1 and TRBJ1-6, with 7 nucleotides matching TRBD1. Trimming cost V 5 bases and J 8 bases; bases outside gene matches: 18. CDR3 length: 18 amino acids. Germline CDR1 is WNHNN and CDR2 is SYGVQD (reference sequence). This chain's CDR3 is CASSKGTVSHPADSPLHF. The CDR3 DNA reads TGCGCCAGCAGTAAGGGGACAGTTTCCCATCCCGCGGATTCACCCCTCCACTTT.

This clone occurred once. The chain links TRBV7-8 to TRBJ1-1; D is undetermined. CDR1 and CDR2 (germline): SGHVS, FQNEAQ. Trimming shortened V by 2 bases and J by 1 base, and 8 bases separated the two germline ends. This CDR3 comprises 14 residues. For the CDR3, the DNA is TGTGCCAGCAGCTTAATGTCCGGGAACACTGAAGCTTTCTTT. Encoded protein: CASSLMSGNTEAFF.

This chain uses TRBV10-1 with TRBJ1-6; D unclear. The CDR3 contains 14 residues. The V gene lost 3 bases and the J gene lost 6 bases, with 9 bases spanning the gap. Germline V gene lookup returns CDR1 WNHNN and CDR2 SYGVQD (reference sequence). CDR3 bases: TGCGCCAGCAGTGATGGCAGTGGTAATTCACCCCTCCACTTT. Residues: CASSDGSGNSPLHF.

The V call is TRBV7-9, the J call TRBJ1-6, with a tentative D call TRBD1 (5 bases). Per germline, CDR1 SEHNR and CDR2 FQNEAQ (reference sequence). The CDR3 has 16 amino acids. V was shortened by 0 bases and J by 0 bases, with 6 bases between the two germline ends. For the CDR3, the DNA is TGTGCCAGCAGCTTAGCCGGGGGCTCCTATAATTCACCCCTCCACTTT. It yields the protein CASSLAGGSYNSPLHF.

CDR3 DNA sequence: TGTGCCAGCAGCTTAGGTCGGTTCGGACTAACCCGCAATGAGCAGTTCTTC. Translated, it gives CASSLGRFGLTRNEQFF. The V gene is TRBV7-2, the J gene TRBJ2-1; the D gene is possibly TRBD2 (6 bases). The CDR3 spans 17 residues. V lost 1 base and J 6 bases, leaving 19 bases between the germline ends. Germline lookup yields CDR1 SGHTA and CDR2 FQGNSA.

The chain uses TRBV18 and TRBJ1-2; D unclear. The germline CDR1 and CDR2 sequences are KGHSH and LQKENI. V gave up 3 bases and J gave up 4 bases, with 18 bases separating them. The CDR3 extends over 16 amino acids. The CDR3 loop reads CASSPTGSKASYGYTF. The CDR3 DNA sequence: TGTGCCAGCTCACCCACCGGGAGCAAGGCTAGCTATGGCTACACCTTC.

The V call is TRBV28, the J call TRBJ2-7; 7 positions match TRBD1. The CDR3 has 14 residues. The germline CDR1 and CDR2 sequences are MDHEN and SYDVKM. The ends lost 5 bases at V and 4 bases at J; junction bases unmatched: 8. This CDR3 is CASSPIGTDYEQYF. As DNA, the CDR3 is TGTGCCAGCAGTCCGATAGGGACAGATTACGAGCAGTACTTC.

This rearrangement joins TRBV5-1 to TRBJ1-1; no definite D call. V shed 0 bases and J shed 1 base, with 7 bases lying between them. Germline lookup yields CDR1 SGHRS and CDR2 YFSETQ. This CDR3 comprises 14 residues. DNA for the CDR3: TGCGCCAGCAGCTTGGGCGGGCAGAACACTGAAGCTTTCTTT. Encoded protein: CASSLGGQNTEAFF.

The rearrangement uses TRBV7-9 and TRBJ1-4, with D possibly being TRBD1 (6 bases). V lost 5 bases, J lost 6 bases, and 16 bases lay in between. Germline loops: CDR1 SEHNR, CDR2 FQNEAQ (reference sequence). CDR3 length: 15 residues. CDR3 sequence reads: CASSPGAGGDEKLFF. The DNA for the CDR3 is TGTGCCAGCAGCCCGGGGGCGGGAGGCGATGAAAAACTGTTTTTT.

CDR3 nucleotide sequence: TGCGCCAGCAGTCAAGAGTCAGGGCTCCAAGAGACCCAGTACTTC. Its translation is CASSQESGLQETQYF. The rearrangement links TRBV23-1 to TRBJ2-5, with a tentative D call TRBD1 (5 bases). TRBV23-1 is noted as an ORF with a role that remains uncertain. Deletions cut 2 bases from V and 1 base from J, with 11 bases between. The CDR3 sequence is 15 residues long.

In nucleotides, the CDR3 is TGTGCCAGCAGTGAAGACAGGGATAATGAAAAACTGTTTTTT. Translating it yields CASSEDRDNEKLFF. The chain couples TRBV2 to TRBJ1-4, with TRBD1 as a possible D gene (6 bases). CDR1 is SNHLY, CDR2 FYNNEI, per germline. V lost 1 base to trimming and J lost 4 bases, with 7 bases between them. This CDR3 spans 14 amino acids. The full variable domain, with the rest looked up from reference TRBV2 and TRBJ1-4, is EPEVTQTPSHQVTQMGQEVILRCVPISNHLYFYWYRQILGQKVEFLVSFYNNEISEKSEIFDDQFSVERPDGSNFTLKIRSTKLEDSAMYFCASSEDRDNEKLFFGSGTQLSVL.

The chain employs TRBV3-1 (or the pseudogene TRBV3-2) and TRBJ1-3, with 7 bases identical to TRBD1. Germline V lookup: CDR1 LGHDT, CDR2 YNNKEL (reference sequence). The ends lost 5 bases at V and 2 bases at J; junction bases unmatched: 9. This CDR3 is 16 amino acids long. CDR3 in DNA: TGTGCCAGCAGCTTCCTAACAGGGGAGCCTGGAAACACCATATATTTT. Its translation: CASSFLTGEPGNTIYF.

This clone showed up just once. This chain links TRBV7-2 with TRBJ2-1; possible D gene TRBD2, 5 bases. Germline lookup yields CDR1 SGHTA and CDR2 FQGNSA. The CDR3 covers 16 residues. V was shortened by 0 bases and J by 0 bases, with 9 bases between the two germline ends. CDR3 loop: CASSLAVRASYNEQFF. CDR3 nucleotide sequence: TGTGCCAGCAGCTTAGCTGTGCGGGCCTCCTACAATGAGCAGTTCTTC.

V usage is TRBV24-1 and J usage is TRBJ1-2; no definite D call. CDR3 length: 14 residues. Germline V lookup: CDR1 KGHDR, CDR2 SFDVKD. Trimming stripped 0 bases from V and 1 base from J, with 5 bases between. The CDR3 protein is CATSDLGSNYGYTF. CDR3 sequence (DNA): TGTGCCACCAGTGATTTGGGCAGTAACTATGGCTACACCTTC.